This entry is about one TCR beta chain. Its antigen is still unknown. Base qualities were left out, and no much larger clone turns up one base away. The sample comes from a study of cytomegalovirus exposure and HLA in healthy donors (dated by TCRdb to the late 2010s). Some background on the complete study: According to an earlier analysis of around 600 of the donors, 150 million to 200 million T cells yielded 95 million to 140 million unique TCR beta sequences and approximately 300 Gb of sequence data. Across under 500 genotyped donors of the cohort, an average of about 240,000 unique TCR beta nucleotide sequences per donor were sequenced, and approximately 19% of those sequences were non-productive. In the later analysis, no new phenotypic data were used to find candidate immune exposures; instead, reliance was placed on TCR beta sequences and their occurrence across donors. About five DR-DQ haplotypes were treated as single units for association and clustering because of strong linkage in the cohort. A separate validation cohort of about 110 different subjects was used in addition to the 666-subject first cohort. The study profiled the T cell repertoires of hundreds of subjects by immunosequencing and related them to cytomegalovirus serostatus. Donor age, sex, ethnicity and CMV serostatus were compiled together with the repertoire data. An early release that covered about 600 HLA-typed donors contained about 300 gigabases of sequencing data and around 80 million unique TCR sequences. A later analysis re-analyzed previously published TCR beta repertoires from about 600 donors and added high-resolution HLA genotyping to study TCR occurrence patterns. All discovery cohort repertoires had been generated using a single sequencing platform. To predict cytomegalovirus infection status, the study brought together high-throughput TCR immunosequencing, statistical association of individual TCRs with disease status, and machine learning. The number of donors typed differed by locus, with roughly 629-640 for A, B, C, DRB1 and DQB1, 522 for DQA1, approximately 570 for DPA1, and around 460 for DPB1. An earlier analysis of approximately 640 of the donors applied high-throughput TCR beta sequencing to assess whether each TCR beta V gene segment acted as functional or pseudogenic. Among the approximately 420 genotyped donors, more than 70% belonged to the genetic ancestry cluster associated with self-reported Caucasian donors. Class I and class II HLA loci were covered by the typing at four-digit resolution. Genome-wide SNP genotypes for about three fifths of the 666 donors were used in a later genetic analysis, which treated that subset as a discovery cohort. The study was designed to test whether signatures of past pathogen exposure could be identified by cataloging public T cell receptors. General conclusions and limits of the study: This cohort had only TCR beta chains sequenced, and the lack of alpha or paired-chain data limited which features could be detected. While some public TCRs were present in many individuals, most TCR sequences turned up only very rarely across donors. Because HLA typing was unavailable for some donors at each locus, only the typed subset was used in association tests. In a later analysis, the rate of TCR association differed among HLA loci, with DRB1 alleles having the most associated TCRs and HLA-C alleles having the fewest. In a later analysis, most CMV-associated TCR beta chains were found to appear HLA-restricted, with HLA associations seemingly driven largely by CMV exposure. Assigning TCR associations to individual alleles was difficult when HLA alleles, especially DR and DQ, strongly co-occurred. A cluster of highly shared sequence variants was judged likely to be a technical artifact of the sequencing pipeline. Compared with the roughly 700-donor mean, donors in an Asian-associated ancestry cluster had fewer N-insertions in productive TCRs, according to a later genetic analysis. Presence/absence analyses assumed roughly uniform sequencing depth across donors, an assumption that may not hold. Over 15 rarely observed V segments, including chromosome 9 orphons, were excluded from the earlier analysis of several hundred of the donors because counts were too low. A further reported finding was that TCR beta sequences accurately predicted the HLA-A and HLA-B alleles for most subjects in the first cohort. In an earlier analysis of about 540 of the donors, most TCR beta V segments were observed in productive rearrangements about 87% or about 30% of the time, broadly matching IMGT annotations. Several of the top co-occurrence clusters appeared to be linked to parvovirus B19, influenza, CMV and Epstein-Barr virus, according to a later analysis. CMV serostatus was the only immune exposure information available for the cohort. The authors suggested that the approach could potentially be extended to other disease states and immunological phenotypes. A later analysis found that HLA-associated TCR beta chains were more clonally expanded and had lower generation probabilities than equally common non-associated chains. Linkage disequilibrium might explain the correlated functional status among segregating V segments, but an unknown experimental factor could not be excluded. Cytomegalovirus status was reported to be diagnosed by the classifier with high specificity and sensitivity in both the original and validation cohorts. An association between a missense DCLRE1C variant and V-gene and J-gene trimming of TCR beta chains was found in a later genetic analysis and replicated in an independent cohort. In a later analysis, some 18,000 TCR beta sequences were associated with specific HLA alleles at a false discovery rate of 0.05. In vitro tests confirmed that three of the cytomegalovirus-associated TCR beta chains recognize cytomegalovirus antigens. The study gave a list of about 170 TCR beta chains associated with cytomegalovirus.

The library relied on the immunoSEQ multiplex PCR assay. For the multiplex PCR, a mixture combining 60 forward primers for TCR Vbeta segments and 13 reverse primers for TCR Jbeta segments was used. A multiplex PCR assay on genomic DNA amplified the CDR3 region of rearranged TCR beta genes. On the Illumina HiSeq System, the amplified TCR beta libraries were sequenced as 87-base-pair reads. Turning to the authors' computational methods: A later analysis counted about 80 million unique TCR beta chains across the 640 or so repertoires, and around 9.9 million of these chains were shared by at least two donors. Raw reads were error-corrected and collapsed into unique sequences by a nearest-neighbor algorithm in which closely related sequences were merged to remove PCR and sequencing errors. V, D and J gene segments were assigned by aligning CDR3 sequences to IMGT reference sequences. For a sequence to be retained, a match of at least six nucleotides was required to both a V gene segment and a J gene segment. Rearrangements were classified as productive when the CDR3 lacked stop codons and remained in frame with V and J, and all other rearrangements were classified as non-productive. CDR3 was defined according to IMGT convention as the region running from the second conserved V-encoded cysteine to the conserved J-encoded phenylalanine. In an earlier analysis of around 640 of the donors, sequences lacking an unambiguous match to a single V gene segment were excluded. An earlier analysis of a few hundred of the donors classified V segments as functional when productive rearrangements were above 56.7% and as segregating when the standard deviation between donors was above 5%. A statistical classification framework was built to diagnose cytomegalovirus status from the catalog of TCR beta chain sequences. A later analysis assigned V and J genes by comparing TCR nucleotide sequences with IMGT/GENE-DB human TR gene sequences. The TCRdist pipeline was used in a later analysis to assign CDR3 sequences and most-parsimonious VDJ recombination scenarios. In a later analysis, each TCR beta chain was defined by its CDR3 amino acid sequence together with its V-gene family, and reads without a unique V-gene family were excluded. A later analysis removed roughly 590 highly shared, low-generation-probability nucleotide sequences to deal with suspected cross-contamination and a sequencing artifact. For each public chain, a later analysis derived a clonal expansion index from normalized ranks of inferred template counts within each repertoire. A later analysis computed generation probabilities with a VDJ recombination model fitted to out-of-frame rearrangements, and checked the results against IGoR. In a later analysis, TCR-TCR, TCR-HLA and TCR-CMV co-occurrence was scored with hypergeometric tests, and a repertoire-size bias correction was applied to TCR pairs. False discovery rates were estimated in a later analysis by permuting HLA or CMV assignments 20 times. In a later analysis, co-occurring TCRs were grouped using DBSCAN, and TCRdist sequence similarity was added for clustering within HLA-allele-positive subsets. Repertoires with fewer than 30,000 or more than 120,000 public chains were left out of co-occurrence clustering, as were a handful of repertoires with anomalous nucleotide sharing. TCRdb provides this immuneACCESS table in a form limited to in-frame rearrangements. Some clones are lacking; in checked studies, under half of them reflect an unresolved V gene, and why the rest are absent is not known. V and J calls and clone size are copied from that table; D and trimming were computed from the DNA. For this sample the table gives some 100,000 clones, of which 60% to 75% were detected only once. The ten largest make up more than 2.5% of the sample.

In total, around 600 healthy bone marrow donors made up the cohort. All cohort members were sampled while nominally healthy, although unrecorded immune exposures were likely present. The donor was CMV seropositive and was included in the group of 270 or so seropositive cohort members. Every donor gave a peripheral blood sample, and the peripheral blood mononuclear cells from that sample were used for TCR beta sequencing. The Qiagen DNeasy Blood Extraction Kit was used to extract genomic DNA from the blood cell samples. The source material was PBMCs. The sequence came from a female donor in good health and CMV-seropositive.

At the DNA level, the sequence is TGTGCCAGCAGGAGCGGGAGGGCACCAGATACGCAGTATTTT. The encoded protein is CASRSGRAPDTQYF. Recombination connected TRBV28 to TRBJ2-3; TRBD2 fits 10 bases in the junction. V is cut back by 6 bases and J by 4 bases, with 4 bases in the junction unmatched. As encoded in the germline V gene, CDR1 is MDHEN while CDR2 is SYDVKM. Including the terminal cysteine and phenylalanine, the CDR3 comprises 14 residues. The entry retains the CDR3 DNA only, 42 bases that are in frame from base 1.